A single sample gave rise to the 29 T cell receptor beta chains below, sequenced in a study of T cell repertoires in cytomegalovirus infection. TCRdb ran MiXCR on the reads and lists one entry per CDR3 protein. The sample has about 260,000 distinct CDR3 sequences, roughly an eighth seen once; the top ten hold roughly 8.7%. Sequencing used PBMCs. These receptors were collected from a human donor in good health (CMV status not recorded). Some clones in this sample may be carry-over from other donors' samples.

The J gene is TRBJ1-4, the V gene TRBV6-6; no firm D call. The CDR3 spans 13 residues. Germline V gene sequence: CDR1 MNHNY, CDR2 SVGAGI (reference sequence). V was pared by 8 bases and J by 2 bases, with 9 bases between. The CDR3 nucleotides read TGTGCCAGCTGTATTGGCACTAATGAAAAACTGTTTTTT. Translated: CASCIGTNEKLFF.

This clonotype turned up a few times. The chain carries TRBV6-2 or TRBV6-3 and TRBJ2-7; 12 positions agree with TRBD1. This CDR3 is 15 amino acids long. The J segment lost 5 bases and the V segment lost 2 bases, leaving 4 bases of the junction unmatched. From germline, CDR1 is MNHEY and CDR2 SVGEGT. This chain's CDR3 is CASSYAGQGANEQYF. CDR3 coding DNA: TGTGCCAGCAGTTACGCGGGACAGGGGGCCAACGAGCAGTACTTC.

The rearrangement uses TRBV10-3 and TRBJ2-3, with D possibly TRBD2 on 5 matching bases. V was clipped by 6 bases and J by 6 bases, with 7 bases between them. Germline V gives CDR1 ENHRY, CDR2 SYGVKD. This CDR3 contains 11 residues. DNA of the CDR3: TGTGCCATCAGGGGCGGGGATACGCAGTATTTT. Translation gives CAIRGGDTQYF.

This clonotype was found many times. V is TRBV18 and J is TRBJ2-5; tentative D call: TRBD2 (6 bases). The germline V gene encodes CDR1 KGHSH and CDR2 LQKENI. The V gene lost 5 bases and the J gene lost 5 bases, with 9 bases spanning the gap. The CDR3 covers 12 residues. Here the CDR3 DNA reads TGTGCCAGCTCAAGGAGGGATGAGACCCAGTACTTC. Amino acid sequence: CASSRRDETQYF.

To note about this clonotype: A much larger clone differs from this one at a single base, so this may be a read error. The chain links TRBV28 to TRBJ2-7, with TRBD2 matching over 10 bases. V shed 4 bases and J 1 base; nucleotides not matched to a gene: 7. The V gene's germline CDR1 is MDHEN and CDR2 SYDVKM. The CDR3 loop spans 16 amino acids. The CDR3: CASSYPGLATSYEQYV. In nucleotides, the CDR3 is TGTGCCAGCAGTTACCCGGGACTAGCGACGTCCTACGAGCAGTACGTC.

The chain is built from TRBV18 and TRBJ2-1, with 13 positions matching TRBD2. The junction had 1 base not matched to a gene; V was cut back by 2 bases and J by 6 bases. Germline loops: CDR1 KGHSH, CDR2 LQKENI. The CDR3 extends over 15 amino acids. The CDR3 DNA is TGTGCCAGCTCACCAACTAGCGGGAGGGCCAATGAGCAGTTCTTC. Amino acids: CASSPTSGRANEQFF.

The sample holds many counts of this clonotype. The V gene is TRBV7-9, the J gene TRBJ1-4; D unclear. The CDR3 consists of 12 residues. Germline CDR1 reads SEHNR; CDR2 reads FQNEAQ (reference sequence). V gave up 7 bases and J gave up 7 bases, with 10 bases separating them. Here the CDR3 DNA reads TGTGCCAGCAACCACGGAGGTGAAAAACTGTTTTTT. It codes for CASNHGGEKLFF. Variable domain in full (rest from reference TRBV7-9 and TRBJ1-4): DTGVSQNPRHKITKRGQNVTFRCDPISEHNRLYWYRQTLGQGPEFLTYFQNEAQLEKSRLLSDRFSAERPKGSFSTLEIQRTEQGDSAMYLCASNHGGEKLFFGSGTQLSVL.

Ten or more counts support this clonotype. This chain uses TRBV7-2 with TRBJ1-5; D uncertain. The V end lost 5 bases, the J end lost 5 bases, and 16 bases lay between the germline ends. Per germline, CDR1 SGHTA and CDR2 FQGNSA. This CDR3 is 15 amino acids long. The CDR3 reads CASSPIPGRDQPQHF. The DNA for the CDR3 is TGTGCCAGCAGCCCAATACCCGGGAGAGATCAGCCCCAGCATTTT.

This clonotype was observed a handful of times. The chain recombines TRBV28 with TRBJ1-5; D remains unclear. Looked up from germline, CDR1 is MDHEN and CDR2 is SYDVKM. The germline V and J ends were trimmed by 10 bases and 5 bases, with 21 bases remaining between them. The CDR3 loop spans 15 amino acids. CDR3 sequence: CATSPGFEEDQPQHF. CDR3 DNA sequence: TGTGCCACGTCGCCGGGGTTTGAGGAAGATCAGCCCCAGCATTTT.

This clonotype was found many times. This chain links TRBV11-3 with TRBJ1-1; D not resolved. V was clipped by 5 bases and J by 0 bases, with 16 bases between them. This CDR3 is built from 16 residues. CDR1 and CDR2 from the germline V gene are SGHNT and YENEEA. Written as DNA, the CDR3 is TGTGCCAGCAGCCTCTCGGTCCCTCCGTTGAACACTGAAGCTTTCTTT. Amino acid sequence: CASSLSVPPLNTEAFF. Combining the CDR3 with reference TRBV11-3 and TRBJ1-1 gives the whole variable domain EAGVVQSPRYKIIEKKQPVAFWCNPISGHNTLYWYLQNLGQGPELLIRYENEEAVDDSQLPKDRFSAERLKGVDSTLKIQPAELGDSAVYLCASSLSVPPLNTEAFFGQGTRLTVV.

The table lists this clonotype with many counts. CDR3 in DNA: TGTGCCAGCAGCTTAGCGCCCGCGTACACTGAAGCTTTCTTT. Amino acid sequence: CASSLAPAYTEAFF. The V and J genes are TRBV7-8 and TRBJ1-1; D ambiguous. The CDR3 has 14 amino acids. V dropped 0 bases and J dropped 3 bases, with 8 bases sitting between them. Germline CDR1 and CDR2: SGHVS and FQNEAQ.

This clonotype was seen a few times. This chain connects TRBV19 to TRBJ2-7; 11 nucleotides match TRBD1. The CDR3 spans 16 residues. Unmatched junction bases numbered 13, after V lost 7 bases and J lost 5 bases. Germline CDR1 is LNHDA and CDR2 is SQIVND (reference sequence). The CDR3 spells CASIRNRDRGMHEQYF. CDR3 sequence (DNA): TGTGCCAGTATTCGGAACCGGGACAGGGGGATGCACGAGCAGTACTTC.

This clonotype was seen a handful of times. This sequence joins TRBV25-1 and TRBJ1-6, with TRBD1 identical over 7 bases. There are 15 residues in the CDR3. Trimming took 2 bases from V and 8 from J; bases not matched to a gene: 6. The germline V gene has CDR1 MGHDK and CDR2 SYGVNS. The CDR3 DNA reads TGTGCCAGCAGTGAAAGGGGACAGAACTATTCACCCCTCCACTTT. This translates into CASSERGQNYSPLHF. The full variable domain, its missing parts supplied by reference TRBV25-1 and TRBJ1-6, is EADIYQTPRYLVIGTGKKITLECSQTMGHDKMYWYQQDPGMELHLIHYSYGVNSTEKGDLSSESTVSRIRTEHFPLTLESARPSHTSQYLCASSERGQNYSPLHFGNGTRLTVT.

The rearrangement links TRBV29-1 to TRBJ2-1, with 7 bases identical to TRBD1. V lost 7 bases to trimming and J lost 8 bases; unmatched junction nucleotides: 11. The germline V gene encodes CDR1 SQVTM and CDR2 ANQGSEA. The CDR3 runs 13 residues. The CDR3 reads CSARSPGGHEQFF. In nucleotides, the CDR3 is TGCAGCGCACGATCCCCAGGGGGACATGAGCAGTTCTTC.

This clonotype occurred a few times. This rearrangement joins TRBV5-6 to TRBJ2-7; 9 nucleotides line up with TRBD2. The length of the CDR3 is 16 residues. Germline V lookup: CDR1 SGHDT, CDR2 YYEEEE. Trimming removed 0 bases from V and 7 bases from J; junction bases left unmatched: 11. CDR3 in amino acids: CASSLASGMGAWEQYF. The CDR3 DNA reads TGTGCCAGCAGCTTGGCTAGCGGGATGGGGGCCTGGGAGCAGTACTTC.

This sequence joins TRBV14 and TRBJ1-4, with D uncertain. Trimming shortened V by 3 bases and J by 8 bases, and 10 bases separated the two germline ends. Per germline, CDR1 SGHDN and CDR2 FVKESK. The CDR3 has 13 residues. The CDR3 DNA sequence: TGTGCCAGCAGCCATTTCGCAGGCGAAAAACTGTTTTTT. It encodes CASSHFAGEKLFF.

V is TRBV6-8 and J is TRBJ1-6, with D perhaps TRBD1 (6 bases). Germline V gene sequence: CDR1 MNHGY, CDR2 SAAAGT. The length of the CDR3 is 14 residues. V was clipped by 5 bases and J by 8 bases, with 13 bases between them. The CDR3: CASSQTGLDSPLHF. In DNA form, the CDR3 reads TGTGCCAGCAGTCAAACAGGGTTGGATTCACCCCTCCACTTT.

The rearrangement uses TRBV2 and TRBJ1-5; D unclear. CDR1 and CDR2 (germline): SNHLY, FYNNEI. The CDR3 spans 15 residues. Trimming stripped 6 bases from V and 0 bases from J, with 12 bases between. CDR3 nucleotide sequence: TGTGCCAGCAGCCTTGGGAGAAATAGCAATCAGCCCCAGCATTTT. Translated: CASSLGRNSNQPQHF.

This chain links TRBV28 with TRBJ1-4; D perhaps matches TRBD1 (5 bases). Germline loops: CDR1 MDHEN, CDR2 SYDVKM. V was clipped by 3 bases and J by 4 bases, with 9 bases between them. The CDR3 runs to 14 residues. For the CDR3, the DNA is TGTGCCAGCAGTTTTTGGGGGGGTAATGAAAAACTGTTTTTT. Amino acids: CASSFWGGNEKLFF.

This clonotype was picked up a small number of times. The gene calls are TRBV6-1 and TRBJ1-2; no firm D call. With 5 bases removed from V and 8 bases from J, the gap between germline ends came to 3 bases. The CDR3 runs to 9 residues. CDR1 and CDR2 from the germline V gene are MNHNS and SASEGT. The CDR3 sequence: CASSSGYTF. The CDR3 nucleotides are TGTGCCAGCAGTTCCGGCTACACCTTC.

This clonotype has at least ten counts. The genes are TRBV20-1 and TRBJ2-3; possibly TRBD1 for D (5 bases). The CDR3 is 16 residues long. V lost 0 bases and J lost 4, with 17 bases in between. Germline V gene sequence: CDR1 DFQATT, CDR2 SNEGSKA (reference sequence). The CDR3 DNA follows: TGCAGTGCTAGAGATTTAGGGGCTAACCGCGCAGATACGCAGTATTTT. This encodes CSARDLGANRADTQYF.

This chain joins TRBV20-1 and TRBJ2-6; D gene uncertain. Trimming cost V 0 bases and J 3 bases, with 12 bases left between them. This CDR3 has 16 amino acids. Looked up from germline, CDR1 is DFQATT and CDR2 is SNEGSKA (reference sequence). As DNA, the CDR3 is TGCAGTGCTAGAGATCCGCAAATGGTTGGGGCCAACGTCCTGACTTTC. Translating it yields CSARDPQMVGANVLTF.

Ten or more counts support this clonotype. This chain uses TRBV7-2 with TRBJ1-1; TRBD1 is a possible D gene (6 bases). From germline, CDR1 is SGHTA and CDR2 FQGNSA. The CDR3 is 14 residues long. The germline V and J ends were trimmed by 5 bases and 0 bases, with 10 bases remaining between them. CDR3 DNA: TGTGCCAGCAGCGACAGGCCCATGAACACTGAAGCTTTCTTT. Amino acids: CASSDRPMNTEAFF.

The V and J genes are TRBV2 and TRBJ1-3; a possible D gene is TRBD1 (5 bases). Germline lookup yields CDR1 SNHLY and CDR2 FYNNEI. The V end lost 6 bases, the J end lost 0 bases, and 15 bases lay between the germline ends. The CDR3 is made up of 16 amino acids. In DNA form, the CDR3 reads TGTGCCAGCAGCCAAGGACATCCGAGCTCTGGAAACACCATATATTTT. Protein product: CASSQGHPSSGNTIYF.

In this sample, this clonotype turned up a few times. The chain has TRBV12-3 or TRBV12-4 and TRBJ1-2; D call uncertain. The CDR3 covers 11 residues. The germline V and J ends were trimmed by 3 bases and 5 bases, with 4 bases remaining between them. In DNA, the CDR3 is TGTGCCAGCAGTTTCAGATATGGCTACACCTTC. Protein: CASSFRYGYTF.

J is TRBJ2-1 and V is TRBV19; D may match TRBD1 or TRBD2 (5 bases each). The germline CDR1 and CDR2 sequences are LNHDA and SQIVND (reference sequence). There are 15 residues in the CDR3. The V end lost 7 bases, the J end lost 5 bases, and 18 bases lay between the germline ends. This CDR3 is CASTSPRDGHNEQFF. The CDR3 DNA reads as TGTGCCAGTACCTCCCCCCGGGACGGTCACAATGAGCAGTTCTTC.

This chain connects TRBV3-1 to TRBJ2-1; 11 positions agree with TRBD2. This CDR3 contains 14 residues. V trimming: 6 bases; J trimming: 7 bases; junction bases outside the gene matches: 5. CDR1 is LGHDT, CDR2 YNNKEL, per germline (reference sequence). The CDR3 DNA sequence: TGTGCCAGCAGAAAGGCTAGCGGGGGGAATGAGCAGTTCTTC. This encodes CASRKASGGNEQFF.

This clonotype was seen many times. The genes are TRBV2 and TRBJ2-2; 7 positions agree with TRBD2. This CDR3 comprises 14 residues. Losses at the gene ends were 8 bases for V and 1 base for J; bases not matched to a gene: 4. Germline V CDR1 and CDR2: SNHLY, FYNNEI. The CDR3 bases are TGTGCCAGCTTTCCTAGCGGGAACACCGGGGAGCTGTTTTTT. Translating it yields CASFPSGNTGELFF.

The CDR3 here is CASSQDLLGSAYNEQFF. The CDR3 coding sequence is TGTGCCAGCAGCCAAGATTTACTGGGTTCAGCATACAATGAGCAGTTCTTC. The chain joins TRBV14 to TRBJ2-1; the D is unclear. The V gene's germline CDR1 is SGHDN and CDR2 FVKESK. V lost 0 bases to trimming and J lost 4 bases, with 16 bases between them. The CDR3 loop spans 17 amino acids.